This T cell receptor beta chain was captured by sequencing in a study of blood T cell repertoires in COVID-19. Across the study: The United States, Italy and Spain provided the acute and convalescent COVID-19 samples.

TCRdb keeps only in-frame clones here, not all; method: immunoSEQ multiplex PCR. The profile covers 100,000 to 150,000 clones, with about 94% appearing a single time and around 2.2% taken by the ten largest. The CDR3 loop spans 14 amino acids. Trimming took 5 bases from V and 0 from J; bases not matched to a gene: 2. Germline CDR1 MRHNA, CDR2 SNTAGT. Sequenced sample: peripheral blood. The chain recombines TRBV6-4 with TRBJ2-3; 7 bases are shared with TRBD2. The sequence was collected from a man aged 50 or older with COVID-19, enrolled during active disease. The CDR3: CASSRGGSTDTQYF. The CDR3 nucleotides are TGTGCCAGCAGTCGGGGAGGGAGCACAGATACGCAGTATTTT.